These 23 T cell receptor beta chains originate from one sample sequenced in a study of OX40 agonist ivuxolimab in advanced cancers. TCRdb keeps only in-frame clones here, not all; method: immunoSEQ multiplex PCR. The sample holds fewer than 70,000 clones, roughly nine tenths seen once. This specimen was CD4+ or CD8+ T cells sorted from blood, taken in a trial of the OX40 agonist ivuxolimab. The source of these receptors is an adult with an advanced solid tumor such as melanoma, head and neck, liver or kidney cancer.

The V and J genes are TRBV27 and TRBJ2-5; the D gene is possibly TRBD2 (6 bases). The CDR3 totals 14 residues. Trimming stripped 4 bases from V and 2 bases from J, with 11 bases between. Germline V gene data show CDR1 as MNHEY and CDR2 as SMNVEV (reference sequence). CDR3 DNA sequence: TGTGCCAGCAGTTCCCGCGGGGAGCAAGAGACCCAGTACTTC. As protein: CASSSRGEQETQYF.

This clone appeared once. CDR3 loop: CASSLEGRAYEQYF. CDR3 DNA: TGTGCCAGCAGCTTGGAGGGGAGAGCCTACGAGCAGTACTTC. J is TRBJ2-7 and V is TRBV5-4; D possibly uses TRBD1 or TRBD2 (5 bases each). The V and J ends lost 0 bases and 2 bases respectively, with 9 bases between them. The CDR3 runs to 14 residues. The germline V gene has CDR1 SGHNT and CDR2 YYREEE (reference sequence).

CDR3 residues: CASSGQSGWGYTF. In DNA form, the CDR3 reads TGTGCCAGCAGCGGACAGAGCGGTTGGGGCTACACCTTC. V is TRBV6-5 and J is TRBJ1-2, with TRBD1 as a possible D gene (6 bases). Germline V lookup: CDR1 MNHEY, CDR2 SVGAGI. V lost 6 bases, J lost 8 bases, and 16 bases lay in between. The CDR3 contains 13 residues.

V gene TRBV10-2 combines with J gene TRBJ1-4; possibly TRBD1 for D (6 bases). Germline CDR1 reads WSHSY; CDR2 reads SAAADI. V gave up 4 bases and J gave up 10 bases, with 13 bases separating them. This CDR3 region has 13 residues. CDR3 sequence reads: CASSARDKGKLFF. CDR3 sequence (DNA): TGCGCCAGCAGTGCCAGGGACAAGGGAAAACTGTTTTTT.

The chain uses TRBV30 and TRBJ1-2; 7 nucleotides line up with TRBD1. The V gene's germline CDR1 is GTSNPN and CDR2 SVGIG (reference sequence). The CDR3 runs 12 residues. Unmatched junction bases numbered 5, after V lost 2 bases and J lost 8 bases. The CDR3 sequence is CAWSTRTGGYTF. The CDR3 bases are TGTGCCTGGAGTACACGGACAGGCGGCTACACCTTC.

The V call is TRBV18, the J call TRBJ2-7; a possible D gene is TRBD2 (6 bases). Germline values: CDR1 KGHSH, CDR2 LQKENI. Trimming removed 5 bases from V and 3 bases from J, with 14 bases in between. The CDR3 covers 14 residues. DNA of the CDR3: TGTGCCAGCTCAGGCGGGACGGGGGACTACGAGCAGTACTTC. Translation gives CASSGGTGDYEQYF.

The V and J genes are TRBV10-1 and TRBJ2-7; D is uncertain. The CDR3 length is 13 residues. Germline loops: CDR1 WNHNN, CDR2 SYGVQD (reference sequence). V was trimmed by 7 bases and J by 3 bases, leaving 13 bases between them. In DNA form, the CDR3 reads TGCGCCAGCAATGGAACAATGGTCTACGAGCAGTACTTC. Protein product: CASNGTMVYEQYF.

Only one count was recorded for this clone. The chain combines TRBV30 with TRBJ2-7; no reliable D call. Germline CDR1 GTSNPN, CDR2 SVGIG (reference sequence). This CDR3 region has 13 residues. The V end lost 4 bases, the J end lost 5 bases, and 15 bases lay between the germline ends. CDR3 sequence: CAWTKHLTHEQYF. The CDR3 bases are TGTGCCTGGACCAAACACCTCACCCACGAGCAGTACTTC.

The genes are TRBV2 and TRBJ2-4; TRBD2 matches 7 bases. Germline CDR1 and CDR2: SNHLY and FYNNEI. CDR3 length: 16 residues. J lost 0 bases, V lost 4 bases, and 6 bases had no gene match. CDR3 amino acids: CASSGEAGVAKNIQYF. CDR3 coding DNA: TGTGCCAGCAGTGGGGAGGCGGGGGTAGCCAAAAACATTCAGTACTTC. The full variable domain, rest sourced from reference TRBV2 and TRBJ2-4, is EPEVTQTPSHQVTQMGQEVILRCVPISNHLYFYWYRQILGQKVEFLVSFYNNEISEKSEIFDDQFSVERPDGSNFTLKIRSTKLEDSAMYFCASSGEAGVAKNIQYFGAGTRLSVL.

The chain combines TRBV7-9 with TRBJ2-5; the D gene is possibly TRBD2 (6 bases). The J call may be in error: the DNA end matches TRBJ2-7 better. The CDR3 is made up of 15 amino acids. The germline V gene has CDR1 SEHNR and CDR2 FQNEAQ (reference sequence). CDR3: CASSRTGVSSYEQYF. The CDR3 DNA reads TGTGCCAGCAGCCGCACGGGGGTGAGCTCCTACGAGCAGTACTTC.

The V call is TRBV30, the J call TRBJ2-1, with TRBD2 as a possible D gene (6 bases). Trimming stripped 4 bases from V and 7 bases from J, with 8 bases between. Germline V gives CDR1 GTSNPN, CDR2 SVGIG (reference sequence). The CDR3 extends over 11 amino acids. The CDR3 here is CAWTGRNEQFF. CDR3 in DNA: TGTGCCTGGACAGGGAGGAATGAGCAGTTCTTC.

Details on this clone: At one boundary the junction diverges from the germline segment, which might be a read error. The chain couples TRBV6-5 to TRBJ1-1, with unresolved D. The CDR3 runs 14 residues. Germline values: CDR1 MNHEY, CDR2 SVGAGI. The CDR3 sequence: CVSSYGRGREKAFF. CDR3 in DNA: TGTGTCAGCAGTTACGGCCGGGGTAGGGAGAAAGCTTTCTTT.

This rearrangement joins TRBV13 to TRBJ1-2; no definite D call. Trimming shortened V by 7 bases and J by 4 bases, and 16 bases separated the two germline ends. CDR3 size: 14 residues. Germline CDR1 PRHDT, CDR2 FYEKMQ (reference sequence). The CDR3 loop reads CASTTIRGSYGYTF. The CDR3 nucleotides read TGTGCCAGCACCACTATCCGAGGGTCCTATGGCTACACCTTC.

J is TRBJ2-5 and V is TRBV5-4; D ambiguous. Germline V gene sequence: CDR1 SGHNT, CDR2 YYREEE (reference sequence). The length of the CDR3 is 13 residues. V was pared by 4 bases and J by 5 bases, with 12 bases between. The CDR3 DNA sequence: TGTGCCAGCAGCCTTTGGGGTTTTGAGACCCAGTACTTC. It specifies CASSLWGFETQYF. The whole variable domain, remainder taken from reference TRBV5-4 and TRBJ2-5, is ETGVTQSPTHLIKTRGQQVTLRCSSQSGHNTVSWYQQALGQGPQFIFQYYREEENGRGNFPPRFSGLQFPNYSSELNVNALELDDSALYLCASSLWGFETQYFGPGTRLLVL.

This chain joins TRBV18 and TRBJ2-3, with 10 positions matching TRBD2. Germline V gives CDR1 KGHSH, CDR2 LQKENI. This CDR3 contains 15 residues. The trim removed 3 bases at V and 4 bases at J, leaving 4 bases unmatched. The CDR3 DNA is TGTGCCAGCTCACCGAGCGGGGGGGGTGCAGATACGCAGTATTTT. Translating it yields CASSPSGGGADTQYF.

The chain uses TRBV6-1 and TRBJ2-7, with 8 nucleotides matching TRBD1. This CDR3 is 15 amino acids long. The V gene's germline CDR1 is MNHNS and CDR2 SASEGT. Trimming cost V 6 bases and J 2 bases; bases outside gene matches: 9. In DNA, the CDR3 is TGTGCCAGCAGACTGTCGGGACAGGTCCCCTACGAGCAGTACTTC. Translating it yields CASRLSGQVPYEQYF.

This chain links TRBV12-5 with TRBJ2-3; no firm D call. The CDR3 totals 11 residues. Trimming shortened V by 8 bases and J by 6 bases, and 9 bases separated the two germline ends. Germline-derived CDR1 and CDR2 are LGHNT and FRNRAP. CDR3 protein: CASSIGDTQYF. Here the CDR3 DNA reads TGTGCTAGTAGTATTGGGGATACGCAGTATTTT.

This clone was found a few times. The V and J genes are TRBV7-8 and TRBJ1-6, with TRBD1 matching over 9 bases. The CDR3 loop spans 14 amino acids. J was trimmed by 9 bases and V by 5 bases; bases with no gene match: 5. Per the germline V gene, CDR1 is SGHVS and CDR2 is FQNEAQ. The chain's CDR3 is CASSLGQGGSPLHF. CDR3 in DNA: TGTGCCAGCAGCCTGGGACAGGGCGGTTCACCCCTCCACTTT.

The gene calls are TRBV28 and TRBJ2-7; D gene ambiguous. The V gene's germline CDR1 is MDHEN and CDR2 SYDVKM. This CDR3 has 11 residues. V lost 4 bases and J 3 bases, leaving 4 bases between the germline ends. The CDR3 bases are TGTGCCAGCAGTTCGGTCTACGAGCAGTACTTC. Amino acid sequence: CASSSVYEQYF.

The chain is built from TRBV5-1 and TRBJ2-7, with TRBD1 matching over 12 bases. Germline CDR1 reads SGHRS; CDR2 reads YFSETQ. With V trimmed by 2 bases and J by 6 bases, 9 bases remained unmatched. CDR3 size: 16 residues. The CDR3 is CASSLQPGQGAVEQYF. The CDR3 DNA sequence: TGCGCCAGCAGCTTACAACCGGGACAGGGGGCAGTCGAGCAGTACTTC.

This clone was counted a single time. The V call is TRBV5-1, the J call TRBJ1-5; unclear D gene. V shed 0 bases and J shed 6 bases, with 13 bases lying between them. The CDR3 has 15 residues. Germline V gene data show CDR1 as SGHRS and CDR2 as YFSETQ. CDR3 sequence reads: CASSLESGRGQPQHF. The CDR3 DNA follows: TGCGCCAGCAGCTTGGAGTCAGGTCGTGGTCAGCCCCAGCATTTT.

The sample holds one count of this clone. CDR3 region: CASSTTSARGSINYGYTF. CDR3 bases: TGTGCCAGCTCTACCACCTCTGCCAGGGGCTCTATCAACTATGGCTACACCTTC. This chain connects TRBV18 to TRBJ1-2; D is perhaps TRBD1 (6 bases). This CDR3 is 18 amino acids long. Trimming took off 6 bases at V and 2 bases at J, with 25 bases between the two ends. Germline-derived CDR1 and CDR2 are KGHSH and LQKENI.

The chain carries TRBV6-1 and TRBJ2-5, with 12 positions matching TRBD2. Germline V gene lookup returns CDR1 MNHNS and CDR2 SASEGT. Germline trimming cut 4 bases from V and 2 bases from J; bases unmatched to any gene: 11. The CDR3 is 18 amino acids. CDR3 in amino acids: CASSGRTSGAPQQETQYF. The CDR3 coding sequence is TGTGCCAGCAGTGGCCGGACTAGCGGGGCACCCCAACAAGAGACCCAGTACTTC.